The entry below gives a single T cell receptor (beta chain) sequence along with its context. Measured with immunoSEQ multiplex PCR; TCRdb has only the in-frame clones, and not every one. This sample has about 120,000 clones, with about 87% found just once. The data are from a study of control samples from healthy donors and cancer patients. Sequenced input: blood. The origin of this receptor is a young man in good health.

Written as DNA, the CDR3 is TGTGCCAGCAGGGGGGACAGCTACGAGCAGTACTTC. Its protein is CASRGDSYEQYF. The chain links TRBV14 to TRBJ2-7, with 7 positions matching TRBD1. The germline V gene encodes CDR1 SGHDN and CDR2 FVKESK. The V gene end was trimmed by 6 bases and the J gene end by 3 bases; junction bases not matched to a gene: 2. CDR3 length: 12 amino acids. Together with reference TRBV14 and TRBJ2-7, the CDR3 gives the full variable domain: EAGVTQFPSHSVIEKGQTVTLRCDPISGHDNLYWYRRVMGKEIKFLLHFVKESKQDESGMPNNRFLAERTGGTYSTLKVQPAELEDSGVYFCASRGDSYEQYFGPGTRLTVT.